Listed here are 25 T cell receptor beta chains from one sample, sequenced in a study of blood T cell repertoires in COVID-19. TCRdb keeps only in-frame clones here, not all; method: immunoSEQ multiplex PCR. The repertoire consists of more than 200,000 clones, with more than 75% occurring once and the leading ten covering around 5%. The sequenced sample consisted of peripheral blood. The receptors stem from an older woman with COVID-19, enrolled during active disease.

The chain carries TRBV10-3 and TRBJ2-4; 7 nucleotides match TRBD1. The V segment lost 3 bases and the J segment 4 bases; nucleotides outside the gene matches: 12. The CDR3 extends over 17 amino acids. Germline V gene lookup returns CDR1 ENHRY and CDR2 SYGVKD. CDR3 nucleotide sequence: TGTGCCATCAGTGAAAGTGGGCCGACAGGGTCAAAAAACATTCAGTACTTC. Translated: CAISESGPTGSKNIQYF.

V and J are TRBV6-2 or TRBV6-3 and TRBJ2-7; TRBD2 matches at 8 bases. The junction had 11 bases not matched to a gene; V was cut back by 4 bases and J by 3 bases. The CDR3 length is 16 residues. CDR1 and CDR2 (germline): MNHEY, SVGEGT. CDR3 coding DNA: TGTGCCAGCAGTTCCTCCGGACGGGGGGGAGGCTACGAGCAGTACTTC. It is translated as CASSSSGRGGGYEQYF.

This clone has just a few counts. This chain joins TRBV23-1 and TRBJ1-5, with 7 positions matching TRBD1. TRBV23-1 is placed among ORFs of uncertain function. Trimming at V came to 2 bases and at J to 5 bases, leaving 15 bases not matched to a gene. This CDR3 has 18 amino acids. In nucleotides, the CDR3 is TGCGCCAGCAGTCAAAAACTCTCCTCCGACAGGGCCCATCAGCCCCAGCATTTT. It codes for CASSQKLSSDRAHQPQHF.

The rearrangement joins TRBV2 to TRBJ1-5, with a tentative D call TRBD1 (5 bases). V lost 11 bases and J 5 bases, leaving 16 bases between the germline ends. Per germline, CDR1 SNHLY and CDR2 FYNNEI. The CDR3 runs 13 residues. The chain's CDR3 is CASTGGVDQPQHF. The CDR3 DNA is TGTGCCTCCACCGGGGGGGTGGATCAGCCCCAGCATTTT.

J is TRBJ2-3 and V is TRBV4-3; 7 bases line up with TRBD1. V shed 0 bases, J shed 2 bases, and the junction held 5 bases outside the gene matches. Germline V gene sequence: CDR1 LGHNA, CDR2 YSLEER. CDR3 length equals 16 residues. The DNA for the CDR3 is TGCGCCAGCAGCCAAGACCGACAGGGCGTCACAGATACGCAGTATTTT. It is translated as CASSQDRQGVTDTQYF.

The V call is TRBV19, the J call TRBJ2-1, with TRBD1 identical over 10 bases. The germline gives CDR1 LNHDA, CDR2 SQIVND (reference sequence). This CDR3 is built from 15 residues. V shed 7 bases and J 12 bases; nucleotides not matched to a gene: 15. CDR3 sequence: CASTALDRGVGRQFF. CDR3 DNA sequence: TGTGCCAGTACTGCCCTGGACAGGGGGGTGGGGAGGCAGTTCTTC.

The V call is TRBV6-1, the J call TRBJ1-5; D not certain. Germline V lookup: CDR1 MNHNS, CDR2 SASEGT. CDR3 length: 13 residues. The V gene lost 2 bases and the J gene lost 11 bases, with 13 bases spanning the gap. The CDR3 DNA is TGTGCCAGCAGTGAACCCCCCGCGGGGTCCCAGCATTTT. Residues: CASSEPPAGSQHF.

The V call is TRBV5-1, the J call TRBJ2-1; 10 nucleotides align to TRBD1. Germline loops: CDR1 SGHRS, CDR2 YFSETQ. The J segment lost 4 bases and the V segment lost 4 bases, leaving 5 bases of the junction unmatched. The CDR3 has 15 residues. The CDR3 sequence: CASSTGQGTYNEQFF. DNA of the CDR3: TGCGCCAGCAGCACGGGACAGGGGACATACAATGAGCAGTTCTTC.

V usage is TRBV29-1 and J usage is TRBJ1-1; TRBD1 is a possible D gene (5 bases). Germline assignment: CDR1 SQVTM and CDR2 ANQGSEA. Trimming took 6 bases from V and 0 from J, leaving 8 bases between them. There are 12 residues in the CDR3. The CDR3 DNA reads as TGCAGCGTGACAGAGTTGAACACTGAAGCTTTCTTT. Translating it yields CSVTELNTEAFF.

The chain is built from TRBV19 and TRBJ1-5; D possibly corresponds to TRBD1 (6 bases). The V gene's germline CDR1 is LNHDA and CDR2 SQIVND (reference sequence). The germline V and J ends were trimmed by 4 bases and 0 bases, with 13 bases remaining between them. CDR3 size: 16 residues. CDR3 in amino acids: CASSTSTGFSNQPQHF. Here the CDR3 DNA reads TGTGCCAGTAGTACCTCCACAGGGTTTAGCAATCAGCCCCAGCATTTT.

The V call is TRBV2, the J call TRBJ1-4; D perhaps matches TRBD1 (5 bases). CDR3 length equals 21 residues. Germline V gene data show CDR1 as SNHLY and CDR2 as FYNNEI. V was trimmed by 3 bases and J by 8 bases, leaving 34 bases between them. DNA for the CDR3: TGTGCCAGCAGTGATCGTCGAGGGGCGGGGGAAAAATTCGGGCCCCGCGAAAAACTGTTTTTT. Translated: CASSDRRGAGEKFGPREKLFF.

The CDR3 coding sequence is TGTGCCAGCAGCACAAGGGCCGGGGGCACCGGGGAGCTGTTTTTT. Its protein is CASSTRAGGTGELFF. The gene calls are TRBV7-3 and TRBJ2-2; TRBD2 is a possible D gene (6 bases). The germline V gene has CDR1 SGHTA and CDR2 FQGTGA. V lost 5 bases and J 4 bases, leaving 14 bases between the germline ends. This CDR3 spans 15 amino acids.

Here the CDR3 DNA reads TGTGCCAGCAGCTTAGTTGCAGGCTCTGGAAACACCATATATTTT. It translates to CASSLVAGSGNTIYF. The rearrangement links TRBV7-8 to TRBJ1-3; D unresolved. V lost 1 base and J 0 bases, leaving 7 bases between the germline ends. This CDR3 is built from 15 residues. The germline V gene has CDR1 SGHVS and CDR2 FQNEAQ.

V usage is TRBV21-1 and J usage is TRBJ1-2; the listed D gene, TRBD1, was not tested against the DNA. TRBV21-1 is marked as a pseudogene. This CDR3 region has 14 residues. Here the CDR3 DNA reads TGTGCCAGCCCGAACCGGGACAGAACCCATGGCTACACCTTC. This encodes CASPNRDRTHGYTF.

The chain recombines TRBV4-1 with TRBJ1-2; 8 bases fit TRBD1. The germline gives CDR1 MGHRA, CDR2 YSYEKL. The J segment lost 4 bases and the V segment lost 3 bases, leaving 7 bases of the junction unmatched. This CDR3 contains 15 residues. This CDR3 reads CASSQENRGVYGYTF. CDR3 DNA sequence: TGCGCCAGCAGCCAGGAAAACAGGGGGGTCTATGGCTACACCTTC.

CDR3 in amino acids: CASSGGRTLVSYEQYF. The DNA of the CDR3 is TGTGCCAGCAGTGGCGGACGGACTCTTGTTTCCTACGAGCAGTACTTC. V is TRBV2 and J is TRBJ2-7, with D tentatively TRBD2 (5 bases). Per the germline V gene, CDR1 is SNHLY and CDR2 is FYNNEI. Trimming left V 4 bases short and J 1 base short, with 17 bases between. The CDR3 is made up of 16 amino acids.

The CDR3 reads CASSSREHNSPLHF. CDR3 coding DNA: TGTGCCAGCAGCTCCCGGGAACATAATTCACCCCTCCACTTT. The V gene is TRBV7-8, the J gene TRBJ1-6; D unclear. V was clipped by 4 bases and J by 5 bases, with 9 bases between them. The CDR3 spans 14 residues. Germline CDR1 reads SGHVS; CDR2 reads FQNEAQ.

The rearrangement uses TRBV3-1 (or the pseudogene TRBV3-2) and TRBJ2-2, with 8 bases identical to TRBD2. Losses at the gene ends were 5 bases for V and 0 bases for J; bases not matched to a gene: 11. The CDR3 consists of 18 residues. Germline V CDR1 and CDR2: LGHDT, YNNKEL (reference sequence). The CDR3 spells CASSSGTRENSNTGELFF. The CDR3 region has the DNA TGTGCCAGCAGCTCCGGGACTAGAGAAAACTCGAACACCGGGGAGCTGTTTTTT.

The V and J genes are TRBV6-5 and TRBJ2-7; D possibly corresponds to TRBD2 (7 bases). V dropped 8 bases and J dropped 3 bases, with 14 bases sitting between them. CDR1 and CDR2 (germline): MNHEY, SVGAGI. This CDR3 spans 13 amino acids. The DNA for the CDR3 is TGTGCCAGCGGTCACAGGGAGGGCTACGAGCAGTACTTC. It translates to CASGHREGYEQYF.

A single count supports this clone. J is TRBJ2-7 and V is TRBV3-1 (or the pseudogene TRBV3-2), with D maybe TRBD1 (5 bases). Trimming left V 2 bases short and J 6 bases short, with 8 bases between. Germline assignment: CDR1 LGHDT and CDR2 YNNKEL (reference sequence). This CDR3 has 12 amino acids. CDR3 sequence: CASSQNQGEQYF. The DNA of the CDR3 is TGTGCCAGCAGCCAAAACCAGGGCGAGCAGTACTTC.

The chain uses TRBV5-1 and TRBJ2-2, with TRBD1 as a possible D gene (6 bases). The CDR3 runs 16 residues. Germline CDR1 reads SGHRS; CDR2 reads YFSETQ. V was cut by 4 bases and J by 0 bases, with 13 bases left in between. The CDR3: CASSPGQGPNTGELFF. CDR3 nucleotide sequence: TGCGCCAGCAGCCCGGGGCAGGGGCCGAACACCGGGGAGCTGTTTTTT.

The chain employs TRBV7-6 and TRBJ2-2; 8 nucleotides match TRBD1. CDR3 length: 16 residues. V shed 1 base, J shed 3 bases, and the junction held 4 bases outside the gene matches. Germline lookup yields CDR1 SGHVS and CDR2 FNYEAQ. The CDR3 spells CASSLGQGADTGELFF. The CDR3 DNA sequence: TGTGCCAGCAGCTTAGGCCAGGGGGCGGACACCGGGGAGCTGTTTTTT.

The chain carries TRBV7-8 and TRBJ1-2, with 8 bases matching TRBD1. The CDR3 is made up of 15 amino acids. The germline gives CDR1 SGHVS, CDR2 FQNEAQ. V shed 5 bases, J shed 7 bases, and the junction held 12 bases outside the gene matches. CDR3 nucleotides: TGTGCCAGCAGCGTGGACTGGGACAGGATGGGTGGCTACACCTTC. Its translation is CASSVDWDRMGGYTF.

V is TRBV24-1 and J is TRBJ2-1; 8 nucleotides agree with TRBD2. This CDR3 contains 16 residues. The germline V gene encodes CDR1 KGHDR and CDR2 SFDVKD. V shed 2 bases and J 0 bases; nucleotides not matched to a gene: 2. The CDR3 is CATSDSGTSSYNEQFF. DNA of the CDR3: TGTGCCACCAGTGATTCCGGGACTAGCTCCTACAATGAGCAGTTCTTC.

The rearrangement links TRBV9 to TRBJ1-6; D perhaps matches TRBD1 (6 bases). CDR1 and CDR2 from the germline V gene are SGDLS and YYNGEE. This CDR3 has 15 amino acids. Trimming left V 0 bases short and J 7 bases short, with 11 bases between. In DNA, the CDR3 is TGTGCCAGCAGCGTAGCTGGGACACCAAATTCACCCCTCCACTTT. Its protein product is CASSVAGTPNSPLHF.